The T cell receptor (beta chain) under discussion was sequenced for a study of blood T cell repertoires in COVID-19. V lost 5 bases and J lost 3; bases outside the gene matches: 7. The CDR3 consists of 15 residues. CDR1 is SGHTA and CDR2 is FQGNSA in the germline V gene. Repertoires were generated with immunoSEQ multiplex PCR, while TCRdb's copy carries only in-frame clones and drops some. The sample lists some 120,000 clones; about three quarters were seen once. Sequencing was carried out using peripheral blood. The chain joins TRBV7-2 to TRBJ1-1; 9 nucleotides align to TRBD1. The TCR comes from a human donor with acute or convalescent COVID-19. The donor label of this sample is uncertain. The CDR3 DNA is TGTGCCAGCAGCACTCGGACAGGGGACCACACTGAAGCTTTCTTT. Residues: CASSTRTGDHTEAFF.